The next 14 T cell receptor beta chains were all read from a single sample in a study of blood T cell repertoires in COVID-19. The assay was immunoSEQ multiplex PCR, and TCRdb's table has in-frame clones only and misses some. In the table there are 350,000 to 500,000 clones, 70% to 90% of which are singletons. Sequencing was done on a sample of PBMCs or T cells enriched from blood (not recorded which). The receptors stem from a woman younger than 30 who had been exposed to COVID-19.

This sequence joins TRBV5-1 and TRBJ1-1, with a possible D match to TRBD1 (6 bases). V dropped 0 bases and J dropped 6 bases, with 12 bases sitting between them. The CDR3 consists of 14 residues. CDR1 and CDR2 from the germline V gene are SGHRS and YFSETQ. Written as DNA, the CDR3 is TGCGCCAGCAGCTTGGTACAGGGTACTTCTGAAGCTTTCTTT. Encoded protein: CASSLVQGTSEAFF.

V gene TRBV4-1 combines with J gene TRBJ2-5, with 10 bases lining up with TRBD1. CDR3 length: 15 amino acids. The germline V gene has CDR1 MGHRA and CDR2 YSYEKL. Germline trimming cut 4 bases from V and 4 bases from J; bases unmatched to any gene: 6. The DNA of the CDR3 is TGCGCCAGCAGCCTTCGAGACAGGGGGCTAGAGACCCAGTACTTC. This codes for CASSLRDRGLETQYF.

About this clone: At one of its ends the junction is not consistent with the germline gene, which may arise from a read error. The chain combines TRBV5-4 with TRBJ1-3; the match to TRBD1 covers 7 bases. In germline, CDR1 is SGHNT, CDR2 YYREEE (reference sequence). CDR3 length: 14 amino acids. CDR3 bases: TGTGCCAGCAGCCCACTAAACGTACCCGGGACAGCAAAATTT. It specifies CASSPLNVPGTAKF. Drawing the rest from reference TRBV5-4 and TRBJ1-3, the complete variable domain is ETGVTQSPTHLIKTRGQQVTLRCSSQSGHNTVSWYQQALGQGPQFIFQYYREEENGRGNFPPRFSGLQFPNYSSELNVNALELDDSALYLCASSPLNVPGTAKFGEGSWLTVV.

The rearrangement joins TRBV28 to TRBJ1-4; 11 positions match TRBD1. The CDR3 extends over 16 amino acids. The V segment lost 6 bases and the J segment 3 bases; nucleotides outside the gene matches: 6. Germline V gene sequence: CDR1 MDHEN, CDR2 SYDVKM. The CDR3 protein is CASSLGQGVANEKLFF. The CDR3 region has the DNA TGTGCCAGCAGCTTGGGACAGGGGGTAGCTAATGAAAAACTGTTTTTT.

This chain links TRBV7-2 with TRBJ1-5; the D is unclear. The V end was cut by 1 base, the J end by 4 bases, with 14 bases between. The CDR3 runs 16 residues. The germline V gene has CDR1 SGHTA and CDR2 FQGNSA. The CDR3 sequence is CASSLGLVRGNQPQHF. CDR3 nucleotide sequence: TGTGCCAGCAGCTTAGGCCTGGTCCGGGGAAATCAGCCCCAGCATTTT.

The chain combines TRBV9 with TRBJ1-2; no definite D call. Trimming stripped 0 bases from V and 6 bases from J, with 9 bases between. Germline CDR1 is SGDLS and CDR2 is YYNGEE. This CDR3 contains 13 residues. The CDR3: CASSVGGLDGYTF. The CDR3 DNA reads TGTGCCAGCAGCGTAGGAGGGCTGGATGGCTACACCTTC.

J is TRBJ2-2 and V is TRBV19; 7 bases fit TRBD1. Per the germline V gene, CDR1 is LNHDA and CDR2 is SQIVND (reference sequence). The trim removed 7 bases at V and 6 bases at J, leaving 8 bases unmatched. The CDR3 spans 14 residues. The CDR3 reads CASTPRDRAGELFF. DNA of the CDR3: TGTGCCAGTACACCGCGAGACAGGGCCGGGGAGCTGTTTTTT.

This clone was recorded only once. V and J are TRBV25-1 and TRBJ2-2; TRBD1 might be the D (6 bases). The CDR3 is 13 amino acids. CDR1 MGHDK and CDR2 SYGVNS come from the germline V gene. V lost 8 bases and J 10 bases, leaving 17 bases between the germline ends. The CDR3 region has the DNA TGTGCCAGCGGCCTCCAGGGGTTGAAGGAGCTGTTTTTT. Translated, it gives CASGLQGLKELFF.

This clone occurred a few times. The chain recombines TRBV13 with TRBJ2-5, with TRBD1 matching 12 bases. The CDR3 is 14 residues long. V was pared by 7 bases and J by 6 bases, with 6 bases of the junction left unmatched. Germline V gene lookup returns CDR1 PRHDT and CDR2 FYEKMQ (reference sequence). CDR3 DNA: TGTGCCAGCACCCCCGGGACAGGGGGCCAGACCCAGTACTTC. Translating it yields CASTPGTGGQTQYF.

The V gene is TRBV9, the J gene TRBJ1-1; D is perhaps TRBD1 (5 bases). Per germline, CDR1 SGDLS and CDR2 YYNGEE. The ends were cut back, 4 bases at V and 7 bases at J, with 17 bases in the middle. The CDR3 length is 14 residues. CDR3 nucleotide sequence: TGTGCCAGCAGCCCAGCCGGGGGGATAGTTGAAGCTTTCTTT. Encoded protein: CASSPAGGIVEAFF.

The V call is TRBV9, the J call TRBJ2-1; no reliable D call. This CDR3 has 13 residues. CDR1 SGDLS and CDR2 YYNGEE come from the germline V gene. Trimming shortened V by 0 bases and J by 8 bases, and 9 bases separated the two germline ends. The CDR3 DNA is TGTGCCAGCAGCGTAGGAGGAGCCGATGAGCAGTTCTTC. Translation: CASSVGGADEQFF.

This clone was found once. The rearrangement uses TRBV11-2 and TRBJ1-4; TRBD1 matches 9 bases. The germline V gene encodes CDR1 SGHAT and CDR2 FQNNGV. With 3 bases clipped from V and 0 bases from J, the junction kept 5 bases outside the gene matches. The CDR3 runs to 17 residues. The chain's CDR3 is CASSLTGGYTTNEKLFF. CDR3 nucleotide sequence: TGTGCCAGCAGCTTGACAGGGGGGTATACAACTAATGAAAAACTGTTTTTT.

The rearrangement links TRBV7-7 to TRBJ2-7; 9 nucleotides agree with TRBD1. Per the germline V gene, CDR1 is SSHAT and CDR2 is FNYEAQ (reference sequence). CDR3 length: 15 residues. The J segment lost 3 bases and the V segment lost 3 bases, leaving 6 bases of the junction unmatched. CDR3 in DNA: TGTGCCAGCAGCTTGGGCGTGGGACAGGGCTACGAGCAGTACTTC. Its protein is CASSLGVGQGYEQYF. Complete variable domain (other parts from reference TRBV7-7 and TRBJ2-7): GAGVSQSPRYKVTKRGQDVTLRCDPISSHATLYWYQQALGQGPEFLTYFNYEAQPDKSGLPSDRFSAERPEGSISTLTIQRTEQRDSAMYRCASSLGVGQGYEQYFGPGTRLTVT.

The chain employs TRBV7-6 and TRBJ1-4; 10 bases align to TRBD1. With 5 bases clipped from V and 8 bases from J, the junction kept 11 bases outside the gene matches. This CDR3 comprises 16 residues. In germline, CDR1 is SGHVS, CDR2 FNYEAQ. CDR3 in amino acids: CASSAPGTGAGEKLFF. CDR3 nucleotide sequence: TGTGCCAGCAGCGCCCCGGGGACAGGGGCAGGGGAAAAACTGTTTTTT.